This TCR beta chain was found in a study of T cell changes during pregnancy in multiple sclerosis. The data were produced by immunoSEQ multiplex PCR, yet TCRdb's version contains in-frame clones alone and is incomplete. The table records around 92,000 clones, approximately 94% of them present only once. Trimming pared 2 bases from V and 2 bases from J, leaving 33 bases between. Germline loops: CDR1 GTSNPN, CDR2 SVGIG (reference sequence). CDR3 length equals 21 residues. Sequences were derived from peripheral blood, sampled in the third trimester of pregnancy. The chain carries TRBV30 and TRBJ2-5; D possibly corresponds to TRBD2 (7 bases). The TCR was taken from a female donor with multiple sclerosis, enrolled in a pregnancy study. In nucleotides, the CDR3 is TGTGCCTGGAGTTCGACGCGTAGTAGGGGGGGTTCCCGCCACATACAAGAGACCCAGTACTTC. This sequence encodes CAWSSTRSRGGSRHIQETQYF.